These 29 T cell receptor beta chains were sequenced from one sample in a study of shared clonotypes between healthy human individuals. Clones were sequenced by immunoSEQ multiplex PCR, and TCRdb holds only the in-frame ones, with some missing. The sample includes 2 million to 2.5 million clones, about 94% of them seen just once. The sequencing input was naive CD4+ T cells sorted from blood. Regarding subset: CD45RA+ positively selected. All receptors come from a young man in good health.

Concerning this clone: One end of the junction varies from germline; a read error may be responsible. V and J are TRBV7-2 and TRBJ2-3, with 8 positions matching TRBD1. This CDR3 region has 16 residues. Per the germline V gene, CDR1 is SGHTA and CDR2 is FQGNSA. CDR3 amino acids: CASSVGVSGGTDTQYF. In DNA form, the CDR3 reads TGTGCCAGCAGCGTCGGCGTATCAGGGGGCACAGATACGCAGTACTTT. Drawing the rest from reference TRBV7-2 and TRBJ2-3, the complete variable domain is GAGVSQSPSNKVTEKGKDVELRCDPISGHTALYWYRQSLGQGLEFLIYFQGNSAPDKSGLPSDRFSAERTGGSVSTLTIQRTQQEDSAVYLCASSVGVSGGTDTQYFGPGTRLTVL.

The chain carries TRBV7-2 and TRBJ1-1; 7 bases agree with TRBD1. Germline V CDR1 and CDR2: SGHTA, FQGNSA. V was clipped by 7 bases and J by 0 bases; unmatched bases: 11. CDR3 length equals 16 residues. Written as DNA, the CDR3 is TGTGCCAGCACCGCGACCGGGACAGCCATGAACACTGAAGCTTTCTTT. Translation: CASTATGTAMNTEAFF.

This chain connects TRBV5-1 to TRBJ2-7; possibly TRBD1 for D (5 bases). Trimming took 4 bases from V and 7 from J, leaving 15 bases between them. The germline V gene has CDR1 SGHRS and CDR2 YFSETQ. This CDR3 contains 13 residues. The CDR3 loop reads CASSPLQVGEQYF. CDR3 nucleotide sequence: TGCGCCAGCAGCCCACTACAGGTGGGTGAGCAGTACTTC.

Concerning this clone itself: A read error may account for a junction end that differs from germline. V gene TRBV7-7 combines with J gene TRBJ1-1, with D unclear. CDR1 SSHAT and CDR2 FNYEAQ come from the germline V gene (reference sequence). The CDR3 has 15 residues. This chain's CDR3 is CASSLLRRVNTEAFF. In DNA, the CDR3 is TGTGCTAGCAGCTTACTTCGGCGGGTGAACACTGAAGCTTTCTTT.

The rearrangement joins TRBV14 to TRBJ1-1; the D gene is possibly TRBD1 (6 bases). The CDR3 is 16 amino acids. Trimming removed 2 bases from V and 4 bases from J, with 17 bases in between. The germline CDR1 and CDR2 sequences are SGHDN and FVKESK. The CDR3 spells CASSQPTPGVGTEAFF. In DNA, the CDR3 is TGTGCCAGCAGCCAACCTACCCCAGGGGTCGGCACTGAAGCTTTCTTT.

The chain uses TRBV4-1 and TRBJ1-1; D remains ambiguous. Between the trimmed V and J ends, which lost 0 bases and 10 bases, there was a span of 24 bases. Germline V lookup: CDR1 MGHRA, CDR2 YSYEKL. This CDR3 comprises 17 residues. As DNA, the CDR3 is TGCGCCAGCAGCCAAGAGTCGTCCAGGCCGGGGAGCTTTAGAGCTTTCTTT. Encoded protein: CASSQESSRPGSFRAFF.

This sequence joins TRBV5-6 and TRBJ1-5; D is unclear. The V end was cut by 4 bases, the J end by 6 bases, with 8 bases between. Germline CDR1 reads SGHDT; CDR2 reads YYEEEE. The CDR3 has 12 residues. The CDR3 DNA sequence: TGTGCCAGCAGCGCAGACGGTCAGCCCCAGCATTTT. Protein sequence: CASSADGQPQHF.

J is TRBJ1-5 and V is TRBV19, with TRBD1 as a possible D gene (5 bases). Germline V lookup: CDR1 LNHDA, CDR2 SQIVND (reference sequence). The CDR3 is 14 amino acids. The ends were cut back, 5 bases at V and 4 bases at J, with 12 bases in the middle. Here the CDR3 DNA reads TGTGCCAGTAGTTCGAGTGGGGGAAATCAGCCCCAGCATTTT. This codes for CASSSSGGNQPQHF.

V gene TRBV6-1 combines with J gene TRBJ1-1, with D possibly being TRBD1 (5 bases). This CDR3 region has 13 residues. The V end was cut by 7 bases, the J end by 5 bases, with 14 bases between. CDR1 and CDR2 from the germline V gene are MNHNS and SASEGT. As DNA, the CDR3 is TGTGCCAGCACCTGGACGGGGCGGACTGAAGCTTTCTTT. It is translated as CASTWTGRTEAFF.

For this clone: The sample contains more than one DNA sequence encoding this CDR3. This chain links TRBV4-1 with TRBJ1-2, with D perhaps matching TRBD1 (5 bases). This CDR3 has 15 residues. Between the trimmed V and J ends, which lost 1 base and 4 bases, there was a span of 13 bases. Germline CDR1 reads MGHRA; CDR2 reads YSYEKL. The CDR3 here is CASSQGGQGVYGYTF. The CDR3 DNA reads as TGCGCCAGCAGCCAAGGGGGTCAGGGTGTCTATGGCTACACCTTC.

The rearrangement links TRBV30 to TRBJ1-2; 10 bases match TRBD1. The CDR3 loop spans 19 amino acids. V shed 1 base and J 8 bases; nucleotides not matched to a gene: 22. Per the germline V gene, CDR1 is GTSNPN and CDR2 is SVGIG (reference sequence). CDR3 protein: CAWSGGISTGGLLLLGYTF. The DNA of the CDR3 is TGTGCCTGGAGTGGCGGGATCTCGACAGGGGGCCTCCTACTCCTAGGCTACACCTTC.

With regard to this clone: The sample carries other DNA sequences with the same CDR3. V gene TRBV29-1 combines with J gene TRBJ1-1, with D uncertain. Trimming pared 3 bases from V and 0 bases from J, leaving 8 bases between. The CDR3 contains 13 residues. Germline V lookup: CDR1 SQVTM, CDR2 ANQGSEA. Here the CDR3 reads CSVEETLNTEAFF. CDR3 DNA sequence: TGCAGCGTTGAGGAGACATTGAACACTGAAGCTTTCTTT. The full variable domain, with the rest looked up from reference TRBV29-1 and TRBJ1-1, is SAVISQKPSRDICQRGTSLTIQCQVDSQVTMMFWYRQQPGQSLTLIATANQGSEATYESGFVIDKFPISRPNLTFSTLTVSNMSPEDSSIYLCSVEETLNTEAFFGQGTRLTVV.

The rearrangement joins TRBV18 to TRBJ1-4; 9 bases match TRBD1. CDR1 is KGHSH and CDR2 is LQKENI in the germline V gene. The CDR3 covers 14 residues. With 4 bases clipped from V and 7 bases from J, the junction kept 4 bases outside the gene matches. The CDR3 protein is CASSRDRAAEKLFF. The CDR3, as DNA: TGTGCCAGCTCACGGGACAGGGCGGCTGAAAAACTGTTTTTT.

J is TRBJ2-7 and V is TRBV28; possible D gene TRBD2, 7 bases. CDR1 is MDHEN, CDR2 SYDVKM, per germline. Trimming took 5 bases from V and 4 from J, leaving 21 bases between them. The CDR3 totals 16 residues. CDR3 nucleotides: TGTGCCAGCAGTCCGCCGGGGGGCCAGGGAAGGTACGAGCAGTACTTC. It translates to CASSPPGGQGRYEQYF.

This chain's CDR3 is CATQLAGGPASSYNEQFF. The CDR3 DNA is TGTGCCACCCAGTTAGCGGGAGGGCCCGCCAGCTCCTACAATGAGCAGTTCTTC. The chain joins TRBV11-2 to TRBJ2-1; 11 nucleotides line up with TRBD2. The trim removed 10 bases at V and 0 bases at J, leaving 14 bases unmatched. The CDR3 is 18 amino acids. Germline V CDR1 and CDR2: SGHAT, FQNNGV.

V usage is TRBV5-1 and J usage is TRBJ1-5, with D hard to call. Trimming shortened V by 0 bases and J by 7 bases, and 14 bases separated the two germline ends. The CDR3 runs 15 residues. The germline CDR1 and CDR2 sequences are SGHRS and YFSETQ. Here the CDR3 DNA reads TGCGCCAGCAGCTTGGAATCGGCAGATTCGCAGCCCCAGCATTTT. This translates into CASSLESADSQPQHF.

The chain uses TRBV6-5 and TRBJ2-2, with D unclear. Germline V lookup: CDR1 MNHEY, CDR2 SVGAGI. The CDR3 sequence is 14 residues long. The V and J ends lost 6 bases and 7 bases respectively, with 15 bases between them. CDR3 coding DNA: TGTGCCAGCAGCGAAAGTCAATGGAGCGGGGAGCTGTTTTTT. Translation gives CASSESQWSGELFF.

The chain has TRBV5-1 and TRBJ1-2; unclear D gene. V was shortened by 0 bases and J by 6 bases, with 15 bases between the two germline ends. Per germline, CDR1 SGHRS and CDR2 YFSETQ. The CDR3 consists of 15 residues. Written as DNA, the CDR3 is TGCGCCAGCAGCTTGGCCGGCCCGGAGTACGATGGCTACACCTTC. Residues: CASSLAGPEYDGYTF.

V and J are TRBV6-1 and TRBJ2-7; 10 bases are shared with TRBD2. The germline V gene has CDR1 MNHNS and CDR2 SASEGT. The CDR3 is made up of 15 amino acids. With V trimmed by 6 bases and J by 7 bases, 12 bases remained unmatched. The CDR3 reads CASRGWASGGGEQYF. The CDR3 DNA follows: TGTGCCAGCAGGGGGTGGGCTAGCGGGGGCGGTGAGCAGTACTTC.

This rearrangement joins TRBV2 to TRBJ2-1; D gene ambiguous. Germline lookup yields CDR1 SNHLY and CDR2 FYNNEI. Trimming stripped 8 bases from V and 0 bases from J, with 11 bases between. The CDR3 is 14 amino acids. The CDR3 region has the DNA TGTGCCAGCGACGAGGATAGCTCCTACAATGAGCAGTTCTTC. This encodes CASDEDSSYNEQFF.

J is TRBJ1-1 and V is TRBV10-1; TRBD1 might be the D (6 bases). Trimming removed 8 bases at V and 6 bases at J, with 13 bases between. The germline V gene encodes CDR1 WNHNN and CDR2 SYGVQD (reference sequence). The CDR3 has 12 amino acids. The DNA of the CDR3 is TGCGCCAGCCGGGGGGCTACGGCTGAAGCTTTCTTT. Protein: CASRGATAEAFF.

A remark on this clone: This same CDR3 is encoded by further DNA sequences in the sample. In DNA, the CDR3 is TGTGCCAGTAGTATAGGATCGGGGTCCTACGAGCAGTACTTC. Protein product: CASSIGSGSYEQYF. The chain carries TRBV19 and TRBJ2-7; TRBD2 might be the D (5 bases). The CDR3 sequence is 14 residues long. Trimming stripped 1 base from V and 1 base from J, with 8 bases between. Germline lookup yields CDR1 LNHDA and CDR2 SQIVND (reference sequence). The entire variable domain, with the rest obtained from reference TRBV19 and TRBJ2-7, is as follows: DGGITQSPKYLFRKEGQNVTLSCEQNLNHDAMYWYRQDPGQGLRLIYYSQIVNDFQKGDIAEGYSVSREKKESFPLTVTSAQKNPTAFYLCASSIGSGSYEQYFGPGTRLTVT.

This chain connects TRBV30 to TRBJ1-3, with D possibly matching TRBD1 (5 bases). The CDR3 has 12 amino acids. Deletions cut 5 bases from V and 1 base from J, with 6 bases between. Germline V gives CDR1 GTSNPN, CDR2 SVGIG (reference sequence). The CDR3 nucleotides read TGTGCCTGGGGGGCTTCTGGAAACACCATATATTTT. Protein product: CAWGASGNTIYF.

The rearrangement joins TRBV19 to TRBJ1-5; possible D gene TRBD1, 6 bases. CDR3 length: 17 amino acids. The germline V gene has CDR1 LNHDA and CDR2 SQIVND (reference sequence). CDR3 region: CARRPGLLGGGRQPQHF. CDR3 DNA sequence: TGTGCGAGGCGACCAGGGTTGTTAGGGGGGGGCCGGCAGCCCCAGCATTTT. The entire variable domain, with the rest obtained from reference TRBV19 and TRBJ1-5, is as follows: DGGITQSPKYLFRKEGQNVTLSCEQNLNHDAMYWYRQDPGQGLRLIYYSQIVNDFQKGDIAEGYSVSREKKESFPLTVTSAQKNPTAFYLCARRPGLLGGGRQPQHFGDGTRLSIL.

This clone was found once. V is TRBV19 and J is TRBJ2-2; 10 positions agree with TRBD2. Germline assignment: CDR1 LNHDA and CDR2 SQIVND (reference sequence). This CDR3 contains 15 residues. With 6 bases clipped from V and 3 bases from J, the junction kept 4 bases outside the gene matches. CDR3 amino acids: CASRRTSGHTGELFF. The CDR3 DNA reads as TGTGCCAGTAGGAGGACTAGCGGACACACCGGGGAGCTGTTTTTT.

This chain links TRBV5-8 with TRBJ1-2; 7 nucleotides match TRBD1. Germline V lookup: CDR1 SGHTS, CDR2 YDEGEE. J was trimmed by 8 bases and V by 5 bases; bases with no gene match: 9. The CDR3 sequence is 13 residues long. CDR3 amino acids: CASRPGQTRGYTF. The CDR3 DNA sequence: TGTGCCAGCAGACCGGGACAGACGAGGGGCTACACCTTC.

The chain is built from TRBV5-4 and TRBJ2-5; possible D gene TRBD2, 6 bases. Germline values: CDR1 SGHNT, CDR2 YYREEE (reference sequence). The CDR3 consists of 15 residues. Trimming cost V 4 bases and J 2 bases, with 15 bases left between them. This CDR3 reads CASSAGGSGQETQYF. The CDR3 nucleotides read TGTGCCAGCAGCGCTGGGGGAAGCGGGCAAGAGACCCAGTACTTC.

This chain connects TRBV9 to TRBJ1-2, with D perhaps TRBD1 (5 bases). This CDR3 has 13 amino acids. Germline V gene data show CDR1 as SGDLS and CDR2 as YYNGEE. Trimming stripped 5 bases from V and 9 bases from J, with 17 bases between. The DNA for the CDR3 is TGTGCCAGCAGAGGAGGGACCGCGGGGAGCTACACCTTC. Translating gives CASRGGTAGSYTF.

The gene calls are TRBV9 and TRBJ1-2, with unresolved D. Trimming left V 0 bases short and J 1 base short, with 10 bases between. CDR1 is SGDLS and CDR2 is YYNGEE in the germline V gene. The CDR3 extends over 15 amino acids. CDR3 in amino acids: CASSVVSQSNYGYTF. DNA of the CDR3: TGTGCCAGCAGCGTAGTAAGTCAGAGTAACTATGGCTACACCTTC.